This T cell receptor (beta chain) was found in a study of glioma-infiltrating T cells after dendritic cell vaccination. Study information: Samples are from glioblastoma patients in Phase I and II dendritic cell vaccine trials.

The time point here: after dendritic cell vaccination, including at tumor progression/relapse. The primer mix had 60 V beta and 13 J beta primers. Sequencing was performed with immunoSEQ multiplex PCR; in TCRdb, only in-frame clones are kept and a portion is missing. The sample yields 65,000 to 80,000 clones, around 87% seen once. Study conclusions and caveats: Survival was not directly related to TCR clonality in these patients.

V was pared by 1 base and J by 5 bases, with 4 bases of the junction left unmatched. CDR3 length equals 14 residues. Germline V gene lookup returns CDR1 LNHDA and CDR2 SQIVND (reference sequence). Notes on this clone: Its antigen remains unknown.

This chain joins TRBV19 and TRBJ1-2; 7 bases fit TRBD1. The receptor was isolated from a human donor with glioblastoma. The sequencing used blood, collected after dendritic cell vaccination. The CDR3 sequence is CASSIAGTDYGYTF. The CDR3 nucleotides are TGTGCCAGTAGTATAGCCGGGACAGATTATGGCTACACCTTC.